This is a list of T cell receptor beta chains from one sample in a study of blood T cells in healthy people across ages. TCRdb analysed the 5' RACE reads with MiXCR anew, one entry per CDR3 protein. The sample lists roughly 1.4 million distinct CDR3 sequences, approximately 59% seen once, with over 6.5% in the top ten. The specimen was blood. These receptor sequences come from a man between 18 and 35 years old in good health. Each CDR3 is given with its conserved first and last residue. Each record gives: D gene, J gene, clone size, V gene, CDR3 protein, CDR3 DNA. The D gene is left open where the match is weak. Size is stated for part of the rows, as once, few or many counts, or as a class when the clone is expanded.

D gene: NA; J gene: TRBJ2-1; clone size: few; V gene: TRBV20-1; CDR3 protein: CSARDGSGAGNEQFF; CDR3 DNA: TGCAGTGCTAGAGATGGATCGGGAGCGGGCAATGAGCAGTTCTTC
D gene: NA; J gene: TRBJ2-1; clone size: few; V gene: TRBV13; CDR3 protein: CASSWLDEQFF; CDR3 DNA: TGTGCCAGCAGCTGGTTGGATGAGCAGTTCTTC
D gene: TRBD1; J gene: TRBJ1-2; clone size: NA; V gene: TRBV10-3; CDR3 protein: CAISAGQGANYGYTF; CDR3 DNA: TGTGCCATCAGTGCGGGACAGGGGGCAAACTATGGCTACACCTTC
D gene: NA; J gene: TRBJ1-2; clone size: NA; V gene: TRBV5-1; CDR3 protein: CASSLDHAGTAYGYTF; CDR3 DNA: TGCGCCAGCAGCTTGGACCATGCCGGGACGGCCTATGGCTACACCTTC
D gene: NA; J gene: TRBJ2-1; clone size: NA; V gene: TRBV4-2; CDR3 protein: CASSRDNGRKSSYNEQFF; CDR3 DNA: TGTGCCAGCAGCCGAGATAATGGGCGGAAGAGCTCCTACAATGAGCAGTTCTTC
D gene: NA; J gene: TRBJ2-3; clone size: NA; V gene: TRBV28; CDR3 protein: CASSSALWRGPTDTQYF; CDR3 DNA: TGTGCCAGCAGTTCGGCCCTCTGGCGGGGGCCCACAGATACGCAGTATTTT
D gene: TRBD1; J gene: TRBJ2-5; clone size: NA; V gene: TRBV5-1; CDR3 protein: CASSAPGQGPGTQYF; CDR3 DNA: TGCGCCAGCAGCGCGCCGGGACAGGGTCCGGGGACCCAGTACTTC
D gene: NA; J gene: TRBJ1-1; clone size: few; V gene: TRBV2; CDR3 protein: CASISVRANTEAFF; CDR3 DNA: TGTGCCAGCATCTCCGTACGGGCGAACACTGAAGCTTTCTTT
D gene: NA; J gene: TRBJ2-1; clone size: once; V gene: TRBV7-2; CDR3 protein: CASSTNRDNWHEQFF; CDR3 DNA: TGTGCCAGCAGCACCAACCGGGACAACTGGCATGAGCAGTTCTTC
D gene: NA; J gene: TRBJ2-6; clone size: few; V gene: TRBV14; CDR3 protein: CASSQVRSLYSGANVLTF; CDR3 DNA: TGTGCCAGCAGCCAAGTTCGGAGCCTCTACTCTGGGGCCAACGTCCTGACTTTC
D gene: NA; J gene: TRBJ1-1; clone size: NA; V gene: TRBV12-3/TRBV12-4; CDR3 protein: CASSQIAQGNTEAFF; CDR3 DNA: TGTGCCAGCAGCCAAATCGCACAGGGGAACACTGAAGCTTTCTTT
D gene: NA; J gene: TRBJ2-5; clone size: few; V gene: TRBV28; CDR3 protein: CASSLFRRETQYF; CDR3 DNA: TGTGCCAGCAGTTTATTTCGTAGAGAGACCCAGTACTTC
D gene: TRBD2; J gene: TRBJ2-3; clone size: NA; V gene: TRBV14; CDR3 protein: CASSQDGAPAGEDSYTQYF; CDR3 DNA: TGTGCCAGCAGCCAAGATGGGGCGCCGGCGGGGGAAGACAGTTATACGCAGTATTTT
D gene: NA; J gene: TRBJ2-1; clone size: NA; V gene: TRBV29-1; CDR3 protein: CSVEALLGTGPSSEQFF; CDR3 DNA: TGCAGCGTTGAGGCCCTACTTGGAACGGGGCCCAGCAGTGAGCAGTTCTTC
D gene: NA; J gene: TRBJ2-7; clone size: NA; V gene: TRBV4-1; CDR3 protein: CASSQPDGHYEQYF; CDR3 DNA: TGCGCCAGCAGCCAACCAGACGGACATTACGAGCAGTACTTC
D gene: NA; J gene: TRBJ1-2; clone size: NA; V gene: TRBV2; CDR3 protein: CATYGYTF; CDR3 DNA: TGTGCCACCTATGGCTACACCTTC
D gene: NA; J gene: TRBJ2-7; clone size: NA; V gene: TRBV7-9; CDR3 protein: CASSLDNLEQYF; CDR3 DNA: TGTGCCAGCAGCTTGGACAACCTCGAGCAGTACTTC
D gene: NA; J gene: TRBJ2-5; clone size: NA; V gene: TRBV7-6; CDR3 protein: CASRSTGQETQYF; CDR3 DNA: TGTGCCAGCAGGTCCACAGGGCAAGAGACCCAGTACTTC
D gene: NA; J gene: TRBJ2-5; clone size: NA; V gene: TRBV7-2; CDR3 protein: CASSQPGRKVHETQYF; CDR3 DNA: TGTGCCAGCAGTCAACCGGGCAGGAAAGTGCATGAGACCCAGTACTTC
D gene: NA; J gene: TRBJ1-2; clone size: NA; V gene: TRBV6-2/TRBV6-3; CDR3 protein: CASSYSREVRYGYTF; CDR3 DNA: TGTGCCAGCAGTTACAGTAGAGAAGTACGTTACGGCTACACCTTC
D gene: NA; J gene: TRBJ2-1; clone size: NA; V gene: TRBV12-3/TRBV12-4; CDR3 protein: CASSLGVNSYNEQFF; CDR3 DNA: TGTGCCAGCAGTTTAGGCGTGAACTCCTACAATGAGCAGTTCTTC
D gene: NA; J gene: TRBJ2-1; clone size: NA; V gene: TRBV7-2; CDR3 protein: CASSLAGARGNEQFF; CDR3 DNA: TGTGCCAGCAGCTTAGCGGGGGCCCGAGGGAATGAGCAGTTCTTC
D gene: NA; J gene: TRBJ1-2; clone size: few; V gene: TRBV29-1; CDR3 protein: CSVVGYREGYGYTF; CDR3 DNA: TGCAGCGTTGTTGGGTACAGGGAAGGCTATGGCTACACCTTC
D gene: TRBD2; J gene: TRBJ2-1; clone size: NA; V gene: TRBV9; CDR3 protein: CASSVDVGLAGRGREQFF; CDR3 DNA: TGTGCCAGCAGCGTAGACGTCGGACTAGCGGGAAGGGGGAGAGAGCAGTTCTTC
D gene: TRBD1; J gene: TRBJ2-7; clone size: NA; V gene: TRBV20-1; CDR3 protein: CSARLPGQGVYEQYF; CDR3 DNA: TGCAGTGCTAGACTACCGGGACAGGGCGTCTACGAGCAGTACTTC
D gene: TRBD1; J gene: TRBJ1-4; clone size: once; V gene: TRBV5-6; CDR3 protein: CASSWGPGTDNEKLFF; CDR3 DNA: TGTGCCAGCAGCTGGGGCCCCGGGACAGATAATGAAAAACTGTTTTTT
D gene: TRBD1; J gene: TRBJ1-2; clone size: NA; V gene: TRBV6-6; CDR3 protein: CASSDLSGTGGGYTF; CDR3 DNA: TGTGCCAGCAGTGACCTATCCGGGACAGGGGGTGGCTACACCTTC
D gene: NA; J gene: TRBJ1-2; clone size: NA; V gene: TRBV4-1; CDR3 protein: CASSQDPDSSFYYGYTF; CDR3 DNA: TGCGCCAGCAGCCAAGATCCCGACAGTTCATTTTACTATGGCTACACCTTC
D gene: NA; J gene: TRBJ2-2; clone size: few; V gene: TRBV27; CDR3 protein: CASKDTGELFF; CDR3 DNA: TGTGCCAGCAAAGACACCGGGGAGCTGTTTTTT
D gene: TRBD1; J gene: TRBJ1-1; clone size: NA; V gene: TRBV27; CDR3 protein: CASRGQGGIEAFF; CDR3 DNA: TGTGCCAGCAGGGGACAGGGTGGAATTGAAGCTTTCTTT
D gene: NA; J gene: TRBJ2-1; clone size: NA; V gene: TRBV6-5; CDR3 protein: CASSNPGREEQFF; CDR3 DNA: TGTGCCAGCAGCAACCCGGGGCGTGAAGAGCAGTTCTTC
D gene: TRBD2; J gene: TRBJ2-5; clone size: NA; V gene: TRBV10-2; CDR3 protein: CASISGGSQETQYF; CDR3 DNA: TGCGCCAGCATTAGCGGGGGGTCCCAAGAGACCCAGTACTTC
D gene: NA; J gene: TRBJ2-3; clone size: NA; V gene: TRBV2; CDR3 protein: CASSEVLLTRGTDTQYF; CDR3 DNA: TGTGCCAGCAGTGAGGTACTGCTCACCCGAGGCACAGATACGCAGTATTTT
D gene: NA; J gene: TRBJ2-3; clone size: NA; V gene: TRBV12-3/TRBV12-4; CDR3 protein: CASSLSGPITDTQYF; CDR3 DNA: TGTGCCAGCAGTTTGTCGGGACCTATCACAGATACGCAGTATTTT
D gene: NA; J gene: TRBJ2-1; clone size: NA; V gene: TRBV4-2; CDR3 protein: CASSHPGTSYNEQFF; CDR3 DNA: TGTGCCAGCAGCCACCCTGGGACAAGCTACAATGAGCAGTTCTTC
D gene: NA; J gene: TRBJ2-2; clone size: NA; V gene: TRBV20-1; CDR3 protein: CSARPRGNTGELFF; CDR3 DNA: TGCAGTGCTAGACCTAGGGGCAACACCGGGGAGCTGTTTTTT
D gene: NA; J gene: TRBJ2-7; clone size: few; V gene: TRBV4-1; CDR3 protein: CASSPRSGEQYF; CDR3 DNA: TGCGCCAGCAGCCCAAGATCGGGGGAGCAGTACTTC
D gene: NA; J gene: TRBJ2-1; clone size: NA; V gene: TRBV20-1; CDR3 protein: CSARASPVSEQFF; CDR3 DNA: TGCAGTGCTAGGGCATCCCCTGTTAGTGAGCAGTTCTTC
D gene: TRBD1; J gene: TRBJ2-1; clone size: few; V gene: TRBV2; CDR3 protein: CASGTGGKFF; CDR3 DNA: TGTGCCAGCGGGACAGGGGGCAAGTTCTTC
D gene: TRBD2; J gene: TRBJ2-3; clone size: NA; V gene: TRBV3-1; CDR3 protein: CASSPGLADTYSTDTQYF; CDR3 DNA: TGTGCCAGCAGCCCGGGACTAGCGGACACCTATAGCACAGATACGCAGTATTTT
D gene: NA; J gene: TRBJ2-3; clone size: NA; V gene: TRBV4-3; CDR3 protein: CASSQEWATDTQYF; CDR3 DNA: TGCGCCAGCAGCCAAGAGTGGGCTACAGATACGCAGTATTTT
D gene: TRBD2; J gene: TRBJ2-7; clone size: many; V gene: TRBV29-1; CDR3 protein: CSVGRTSGRSEQYF; CDR3 DNA: TGCAGCGTTGGAAGGACTAGCGGGAGAAGTGAGCAGTACTTC
D gene: TRBD2; J gene: TRBJ2-1; clone size: NA; V gene: TRBV15; CDR3 protein: CATSNLGLADNEQFF; CDR3 DNA: TGTGCCACCAGCAACCTAGGACTAGCGGACAATGAGCAGTTCTTC
D gene: NA; J gene: TRBJ1-5; clone size: few; V gene: TRBV5-1; CDR3 protein: CASSWDGGQGNQPQHF; CDR3 DNA: TGCGCCAGCAGCTGGGACGGGGGGCAGGGCAATCAGCCCCAGCATTTT
D gene: NA; J gene: TRBJ2-3; clone size: NA; V gene: TRBV10-3; CDR3 protein: CAIHFRNSSPDTQYF; CDR3 DNA: TGTGCCATTCATTTTAGGAACTCAAGCCCAGATACGCAGTATTTT
D gene: TRBD1; J gene: TRBJ2-5; clone size: NA; V gene: TRBV20-1; CDR3 protein: CSAIPSQGQQETQYF; CDR3 DNA: TGCAGTGCTATCCCTTCACAGGGACAGCAAGAGACCCAGTACTTC
D gene: NA; J gene: TRBJ2-3; clone size: once; V gene: TRBV12-3/TRBV12-4; CDR3 protein: CASSDHSADTQYF; CDR3 DNA: TGTGCCAGCAGTGACCATAGTGCCGATACGCAGTATTTT
D gene: TRBD2; J gene: TRBJ2-1; clone size: NA; V gene: TRBV20-1; CDR3 protein: CSAGARASGVNEQFF; CDR3 DNA: TGCAGTGCTGGAGCCCGGGCTAGCGGGGTCAATGAGCAGTTCTTC